These 31 T cell receptor beta chains came from one sample sequenced in a study of chemoradiotherapy in HPV16-positive cancers (dated by TCRdb to 2022 to 2024). The receptor library was made with the immunoSEQ multiplex PCR assay. The table was pulled from immuneACCESS by TCRdb, which kept in-frame rearrangements only. Such tables lose some clones; where checked, under half of the loss comes from unresolved V genes, and the rest has no known cause. The sample table records just over 15,000 clones; 60% to 80% of these occur just once. The ten largest clonotypes hold approximately 1.3% of the sample. Sampling was performed from a patient who underwent chemoradiotherapy. These receptors all stem from a human donor with HPV-associated anogenital cancer.

The chain is built from TRBV6-1 and TRBJ1-2; D remains ambiguous. Germline assignment: CDR1 MNHNS and CDR2 SASEGT. V was trimmed by 5 bases and J by 7 bases, leaving 8 bases between them. The CDR3 totals 11 residues. Written as DNA, the CDR3 is TGTGCCAGCAGTTCCACGGGTGGCTACACCTTC. As protein: CASSSTGGYTF.

A word on this clone: Sequence at one end of the junction differs from germline and may be a read error. Other DNA sequences within the sample encode an identical CDR3. The rearrangement uses TRBV9 and TRBJ1-2; the D is unclear. Per germline, CDR1 SGDLS and CDR2 YYNGEE. CDR3 length: 12 residues. The CDR3 sequence: CASNGANYGYTF. The CDR3 coding sequence is TGTGCCAGCAACGGAGCTAACTATGGCTACACTTTC.

The chain links TRBV6-6 to TRBJ2-5; possible D gene TRBD1, 5 bases. There are 15 residues in the CDR3. The germline V and J ends were trimmed by 2 bases and 4 bases, with 14 bases remaining between them. CDR1 is MNHNY, CDR2 SVGAGI, per germline (reference sequence). The CDR3 region is CASSYKQGGLETQYF. CDR3 nucleotide sequence: TGTGCCAGCAGTTACAAGCAGGGTGGGTTAGAGACCCAGTACTTC.

The rearrangement uses TRBV5-4 and TRBJ2-2; TRBD2 matches 7 bases. The V gene end was trimmed by 7 bases and the J gene end by 4 bases; junction bases not matched to a gene: 13. CDR1 is SGHNT and CDR2 is YYREEE in the germline V gene (reference sequence). The CDR3 spans 16 residues. Written as DNA, the CDR3 is TGTGCCAGCTCACCTGGGGGGGTTGGTGGCACCGGGGAGCTGTTTTTT. Encoded protein: CASSPGGVGGTGELFF.

V gene TRBV18 combines with J gene TRBJ1-1; maybe TRBD1 (5 bases). The length of the CDR3 is 14 residues. CDR1 is KGHSH, CDR2 LQKENI, per germline. V lost 1 base and J 5 bases, leaving 11 bases between the germline ends. The CDR3 sequence is CASSPRRGGTEAFF. CDR3 nucleotides: TGTGCCAGCTCACCACGGAGGGGAGGGACTGAAGCTTTCTTT.

This clone was counted a few times. This chain links TRBV4-2 with TRBJ2-7, with D uncertain. This CDR3 has 11 amino acids. Germline CDR1 reads LGHNA; CDR2 reads YNFKEQ. Trimming cost V 10 bases and J 3 bases, with 10 bases left between them. The CDR3 loop is CATCCVYEQYF. The CDR3 DNA follows: TGTGCCACCTGCTGTGTCTACGAGCAGTACTTC.

The chain uses TRBV19 and TRBJ2-7; no clear D gene. The CDR3 length is 15 residues. The germline gives CDR1 LNHDA, CDR2 SQIVND (reference sequence). With 5 bases removed from V and 0 bases from J, the gap between germline ends came to 14 bases. The CDR3 protein is CASSRDQASSYEQYF. The CDR3 nucleotides are TGTGCCAGTAGTCGTGACCAGGCTTCCTCCTACGAGCAGTACTTC.

This clone was counted a few times. V and J are TRBV7-3 and TRBJ1-1; D unclear. The CDR3 has 13 amino acids. V lost 5 bases and J lost 8, with 15 bases in between. CDR1 SGHTA and CDR2 FQGTGA come from the germline V gene. In DNA, the CDR3 is TGTGCCAGCAGCCCATCCGGAGGTCAGGAAGCTTTCTTT. Its protein product is CASSPSGGQEAFF.

Here the CDR3 DNA reads TGTGCCAGCAGTGTGGTATGGCCCCCAGAGAACTATGGCTACACCTTC. Its protein product is CASSVVWPPENYGYTF. This rearrangement joins TRBV6-4 to TRBJ1-2; no reliable D call. Germline V gene sequence: CDR1 MRHNA, CDR2 SNTAGT. Trimming pared 4 bases from V and 2 bases from J, leaving 17 bases between. The CDR3 is 16 residues long.

V is TRBV7-2 and J is TRBJ2-3; tentatively, D is TRBD2 (5 bases). CDR3 length: 14 residues. The germline V gene encodes CDR1 SGHTA and CDR2 FQGNSA. The V end was cut by 1 base, the J end by 5 bases, with 10 bases between. CDR3 loop: CASSLGAGEDTQYF. Written as DNA, the CDR3 is TGTGCCAGCAGCTTAGGCGCGGGTGAAGATACGCAGTATTTT.

This clone was recorded once. CDR3 sequence reads: CASSVADSRNEQFF. The CDR3 DNA is TGTGCCAGCAGCGTAGCGGACTCCCGGAATGAGCAGTTCTTC. V usage is TRBV9 and J usage is TRBJ2-1, with a possible D match to TRBD2 (5 bases). The V gene's germline CDR1 is SGDLS and CDR2 YYNGEE. Deletions cut 0 bases from V and 7 bases from J, with 11 bases between. This CDR3 comprises 14 residues.

The sample holds a few counts of this clone. V is TRBV29-1 and J is TRBJ1-2; D is ambiguous. Germline CDR1 is SQVTM and CDR2 is ANQGSEA. Trimming removed 4 bases at V and 0 bases at J, with 6 bases between. CDR3 length: 12 amino acids. DNA for the CDR3: TGCAGCGTTGCCGGGACTAACTATGGCTACACCTTC. Translation: CSVAGTNYGYTF.

The CDR3 DNA reads TGTGCTAGTGGTTCGGACAGGGATAGTGAAAAACTGTTTTTT. This gives the protein CASGSDRDSEKLFF. V usage is TRBV12-5 and J usage is TRBJ1-4; TRBD1 matches 8 bases. Germline V gene sequence: CDR1 LGHNT, CDR2 FRNRAP. This CDR3 comprises 14 residues. V gave up 4 bases and J gave up 7 bases; unmatched junction bases: 5.

This chain links TRBV6-5 with TRBJ1-3; possibly TRBD1 for D (5 bases). Germline V gene data show CDR1 as MNHEY and CDR2 as SVGAGI. V was clipped by 8 bases and J by 2 bases, with 10 bases between them. The length of the CDR3 is 13 residues. This CDR3 reads CASHTGPGNTIYF. CDR3 in DNA: TGTGCCAGCCACACAGGTCCTGGAAACACCATATATTTT.

The rearrangement uses TRBV27 and TRBJ2-3; TRBD2 aligns across 7 bases. The CDR3 is 16 amino acids. Germline CDR1 MNHEY, CDR2 SMNVEV (reference sequence). V shed 5 bases and J 5 bases; nucleotides not matched to a gene: 13. Here the CDR3 reads CASSEGRGVNGDTQYF. CDR3 sequence (DNA): TGTGCCAGCAGTGAAGGACGGGGGGTAAACGGAGATACGCAGTATTTT.

The rearrangement uses TRBV2 and TRBJ1-6; TRBD1 matches at 9 bases. Germline-derived CDR1 and CDR2 are SNHLY and FYNNEI. The V and J ends lost 6 bases and 11 bases, in that order; junction bases with no gene match: 11. The CDR3 has 15 residues. This CDR3 is CASRDTGTGLPPLHF. In nucleotides, the CDR3 is TGTGCCAGCAGAGATACCGGGACAGGGCTGCCACCCCTCCACTTT. Combining the CDR3 with reference TRBV2 and TRBJ1-6 gives the whole variable domain EPEVTQTPSHQVTQMGQEVILRCVPISNHLYFYWYRQILGQKVEFLVSFYNNEISEKSEIFDDQFSVERPDGSNFTLKIRSTKLEDSAMYFCASRDTGTGLPPLHFGNGTRLTVT.

This chain connects TRBV7-2 to TRBJ2-1; TRBD2 matches at 8 bases. In germline, CDR1 is SGHTA, CDR2 FQGNSA. V lost 8 bases and J lost 0; bases outside the gene matches: 18. The CDR3 consists of 19 residues. The CDR3 DNA follows: TGTGCCAGCGGCCTTGGCCCGGTAGCGGGGATTCGCTCCTACAATGAGCAGTTCTTC. It translates to CASGLGPVAGIRSYNEQFF.

The rearrangement joins TRBV7-8 to TRBJ2-3; 9 nucleotides line up with TRBD2. This CDR3 contains 16 residues. Germline-derived CDR1 and CDR2 are SGHVS and FQNEAQ. V shed 5 bases, J shed 1 base, and the junction held 7 bases outside the gene matches. The CDR3 protein is CASSRPPSGGTDTQYF. CDR3 DNA sequence: TGTGCCAGCAGCCGGCCTCCTAGCGGGGGCACAGATACGCAGTATTTT.

The rearrangement joins TRBV27 to TRBJ2-5; D may be TRBD2 (6 bases). Germline V CDR1 and CDR2: MNHEY, SMNVEV (reference sequence). The V gene lost 6 bases and the J gene lost 5 bases, with 13 bases spanning the gap. This CDR3 is 13 amino acids long. The CDR3 protein is CASRPRERETQYF. The CDR3 DNA follows: TGTGCCAGCAGGCCCCGGGAGAGGGAGACCCAGTACTTC.

This clone was observed a handful of times. V usage is TRBV2 and J usage is TRBJ1-1, with 7 bases aligning to TRBD1. Germline-derived CDR1 and CDR2 are SNHLY and FYNNEI. The CDR3 has 14 amino acids. V was pared by 8 bases and J by 1 base, with 7 bases of the junction left unmatched. In DNA, the CDR3 is TGTGCCAGCGGGGGACAGATGAGGAACACTGAAGCTTTCTTT. Translated, it gives CASGGQMRNTEAFF.

V and J are TRBV29-1 and TRBJ1-1; D is ambiguous. There are 13 residues in the CDR3. The germline V gene encodes CDR1 SQVTM and CDR2 ANQGSEA. V gave up 7 bases and J gave up 6 bases, with 18 bases separating them. The CDR3 DNA reads TGCAGCGCTGGTGAGGCGGACGACCCTGAAGCTTTCTTT. Protein: CSAGEADDPEAFF.

The CDR3 DNA sequence: TGTGCCAGCAGCTTGTTGTCAGGCACAGATACGCAGTATTTT. Amino acids: CASSLLSGTDTQYF. This rearrangement joins TRBV11-2 to TRBJ2-3; no firm D call. The CDR3 extends over 14 amino acids. Germline V gene data show CDR1 as SGHAT and CDR2 as FQNNGV. Trimming took 3 bases from V and 1 from J, leaving 8 bases between them.

The rearrangement joins TRBV7-2 to TRBJ1-3; D not certain. The CDR3 runs to 15 residues. Germline CDR1 SGHTA, CDR2 FQGNSA. The V end was cut by 1 base, the J end by 0 bases, with 7 bases between. The DNA of the CDR3 is TGTGCCAGCAGCTTAGGTGGGGACTCTGGAAACACCATATATTTT. It is translated as CASSLGGDSGNTIYF.

This clone has just one count. The rearrangement joins TRBV9 to TRBJ2-5; D may match TRBD1 or TRBD2 (5 bases each). Germline V CDR1 and CDR2: SGDLS, YYNGEE. V lost 4 bases and J lost 2, with 9 bases in between. The CDR3 is 13 residues long. The CDR3, as DNA: TGTGCCAGCAGCCGGGGCCATCAAGAGACCCAGTACTTC. Amino acids: CASSRGHQETQYF.

V gene TRBV7-2 combines with J gene TRBJ2-7; 7 bases map to TRBD1. V lost 3 bases, J lost 2 bases, and 10 bases stayed unmatched. Germline V gives CDR1 SGHTA, CDR2 FQGNSA. The CDR3 length is 16 residues. This CDR3 is CASSFWSTDRPYEQYF. The CDR3, as DNA: TGTGCCAGCAGCTTTTGGTCGACGGACAGGCCCTACGAGCAGTACTTC.

The chain employs TRBV4-2 and TRBJ2-2; TRBD2 might be the D (5 bases). The CDR3 covers 23 residues. Between the trimmed V and J ends, which lost 1 base and 2 bases, there was a span of 32 bases. Germline CDR1 reads LGHNA; CDR2 reads YNFKEQ. CDR3 bases: TGTGCCAGCAGCCAAGTATGGGCTCCGGGATCTCCGGCCAGCTGGCTTAACACCGGGGAGCTGTTTTTT. Amino acids: CASSQVWAPGSPASWLNTGELFF.

The gene calls are TRBV18 and TRBJ2-1, with D unclear. Germline V gene data show CDR1 as KGHSH and CDR2 as LQKENI. V gave up 2 bases and J gave up 6 bases, with 11 bases separating them. The length of the CDR3 is 14 residues. CDR3 nucleotide sequence: TGTGCCAGCTCACCAACCAGACAAACCAATGAGCAGTTCTTC. Translated: CASSPTRQTNEQFF.

The J gene is TRBJ2-5, the V gene TRBV5-4, with D possibly TRBD2 on 6 matching bases. Germline V CDR1 and CDR2: SGHNT, YYREEE (reference sequence). Trimming left V 4 bases short and J 5 bases short, with 18 bases between. This CDR3 has 15 amino acids. The CDR3 region has the DNA TGTGCCAGCAGCCTGAACCGGGGGACGGATGAGACCCAGTACTTC. Its protein product is CASSLNRGTDETQYF.

This clone was found a few times. V is TRBV25-1 and J is TRBJ1-6, with D unresolved. The CDR3 runs 14 residues. V dropped 4 bases and J dropped 4 bases, with 8 bases sitting between them. The germline V gene has CDR1 MGHDK and CDR2 SYGVNS. The CDR3 DNA sequence: TGTGCCAGCAGTGGGGTGGGGTATAATTCACCCCTCCACTTT. Encoded protein: CASSGVGYNSPLHF. The entire variable domain, with the rest obtained from reference TRBV25-1 and TRBJ1-6, is as follows: EADIYQTPRYLVIGTGKKITLECSQTMGHDKMYWYQQDPGMELHLIHYSYGVNSTEKGDLSSESTVSRIRTEHFPLTLESARPSHTSQYLCASSGVGYNSPLHFGNGTRLTVT.

The V and J genes are TRBV19 and TRBJ2-2, with a weak D call TRBD1 (5 bases). With 1 base removed from V and 0 bases from J, the gap between germline ends came to 9 bases. This CDR3 is 16 amino acids long. CDR1 LNHDA and CDR2 SQIVND come from the germline V gene (reference sequence). The CDR3 DNA is TGTGCCAGTAGTATAGGGGGCTCTGCGAACACCGGGGAGCTGTTTTTT. Encoded protein: CASSIGGSANTGELFF.

The V and J genes are TRBV29-1 and TRBJ1-5; the D is unclear. V shed 4 bases and J shed 4 bases, with 8 bases lying between them. The CDR3 is 12 amino acids. Germline V gene sequence: CDR1 SQVTM, CDR2 ANQGSEA. CDR3 sequence (DNA): TGCAGCGTTGGTTCCGGGAATCAGCCCCAGCATTTT. It yields the protein CSVGSGNQPQHF.